This entry is about one T cell receptor (beta chain). The data were taken from a study of blood T cell repertoires in COVID-19. Study overall: Samples representing acute and convalescent COVID-19 were sourced from the United States, Italy and Spain. T cells, B-cell-depleted T cells, or PBMCs supplied cDNA or gDNA.

The length of the CDR3 is 15 residues. Germline V gene sequence: CDR1 SGHTA, CDR2 FQGNSA. V lost 2 bases to trimming and J lost 4 bases; unmatched junction nucleotides: 7. In the original workflow: Reference gene primer amplification gave estimated nucleated cell counts. Some clones are missing from TCRdb's copy, which holds only in-frame ones; the method was immunoSEQ multiplex PCR. V and J calls and clone size are given by that table; D and trimming were obtained from the DNA. The sample shows 250,000 to 350,000 clones, roughly 85% of them seen only once. This sequence originates from a woman aged 30 to 39 with active or convalescent COVID-19. This chain joins TRBV7-2 and TRBJ2-5, with TRBD1 matching over 7 bases. The source material was peripheral blood. In DNA form, the CDR3 reads TGTGCCAGCAGCTTAATAGGGGGCAAGGGAGAGACCCAGTACTTC. This gives the protein CASSLIGGKGETQYF. The full variable domain, in which reference TRBV7-2 and TRBJ2-5 provide the parts outside the CDR3, is GAGVSQSPSNKVTEKGKDVELRCDPISGHTALYWYRQSLGQGLEFLIYFQGNSAPDKSGLPSDRFSAERTGGSVSTLTIQRTQQEDSAVYLCASSLIGGKGETQYFGPGTRLLVL.